The rows below give T cell receptor beta chains drawn from one sample of a study. TCRdb re-called the 5' RACE reads with MiXCR, one entry per CDR3 protein. The sample consists of fewer than 75,000 distinct CDR3 sequences, approximately 26% of them appearing once. What was sequenced was tumor-infiltrating Tregs sorted from the breast tumor. The receptors were sampled from a female donor with breast cancer. The conserved cysteine and the conserved F or W are not part of the CDR3 here.

CDR3	V	J
ASRSKAENEKLF	TRBV7-9	TRBJ1-4
ASKRLNTGELF	TRBV7-2	TRBJ2-2
ASSWDRGNTEAF	TRBV6-1	TRBJ1-1
ASRDNSGYLGDEQF	TRBV5-1	TRBJ2-1
ASSQFRTGANQPQH	TRBV4-2	TRBJ1-5
ASRLVAKNIQY	TRBV6-2/TRBV6-3	TRBJ2-4
ASSRQGGLTDTQY	TRBV4-3	TRBJ2-3
ASSPPGTVNTEAF	TRBV18	TRBJ1-1
AWKDSRETEAF	TRBV30	TRBJ1-1
SARDSNQPQH	TRBV20-1	TRBJ1-5
ASSPAGDPSTDTQY	TRBV5-1	TRBJ2-3
ASSQQGSSSGANVLT	TRBV4-2	TRBJ2-6
ASSSKRETGTYEQY	TRBV11-2	TRBJ2-7
SARDRADYSNQPQH	TRBV20-1	TRBJ1-5
ASSTGGNTGELF	TRBV5-1	TRBJ2-2
ASSDGEGEAF	TRBV6-4	TRBJ1-1
ASSRPMMNTEAF	TRBV7-2	TRBJ1-1
AWKGQGESPLH	TRBV30	TRBJ1-6
ASRASSTEAF	TRBV12-3/TRBV12-4	TRBJ1-1
ASTIYRAGLDQPQH	TRBV12-3/TRBV12-4	TRBJ1-5
ASSAPGQGAHEQY	TRBV27	TRBJ2-7
ASSPTSGGETQY	TRBV4-3	TRBJ2-5
ASKAGRLTYEQY	TRBV6-5	TRBJ2-7
ASRWQGQETLY	TRBV6-1	TRBJ2-5
SATQGGGFSYEQY	TRBV20-1	TRBJ2-7
ASSPDPLYEQY	TRBV7-2	TRBJ2-7
ASSINARGTGELF	TRBV19	TRBJ2-2
AWSPPTGELF	TRBV30	TRBJ2-2
ASSLLSTYEQY	TRBV27	TRBJ2-7
SARDMGGGMNTEAF	TRBV20-1	TRBJ1-1
ASSTLKGRWNIQY	TRBV28	TRBJ2-4
ASSLGGGGNEQF	TRBV7-2	TRBJ2-1
ASSDTPHRSTSYEQY	TRBV6-2/TRBV6-3	TRBJ2-7
ASSKTGFGEKLF	TRBV12-3/TRBV12-4	TRBJ1-4
SVGLPTQGYGYT	TRBV29-1	TRBJ1-2
SARDLSWTATNYGYT	TRBV20-1	TRBJ1-2
ASSQVPGLNTGELF	TRBV4-1	TRBJ2-2
ASSQDFAQKTEAF	TRBV14	TRBJ1-1
ASSDPTELYEQY	TRBV28	TRBJ2-7
ASSRTSVGNIQY	TRBV11-2	TRBJ2-4
ASSPTPWVEETQY	TRBV7-2	TRBJ2-5
ASSLDGHGSLSGNTIH	TRBV28	TRBJ1-3
SASGQVWTNEKLF	TRBV29-1	TRBJ1-4
ASSPTSGRVDEQF	TRBV12-3/TRBV12-4	TRBJ2-1
ASSRTSGPQETQY	TRBV6-5	TRBJ2-5
ASSWTSATDTQY	TRBV7-3	TRBJ2-3
ASSVGNSGGAHEQY	TRBV9	TRBJ2-7
ASSSPPGQDYSGNTIY	TRBV11-2	TRBJ1-3
AWSTVSLRTRTYEQY	TRBV30	TRBJ2-7
ASSLYRDRGKGQPQH	TRBV6-2/TRBV6-3	TRBJ1-5
ASSQRGSRNEQF	TRBV4-2	TRBJ2-1
ASSLEWDSYEQY	TRBV7-9	TRBJ2-7
ASSLISSGETQY	TRBV7-6	TRBJ2-5
SVETMDRGNGYT	TRBV29-1	TRBJ1-2
SASPDAGYGYT	TRBV20-1	TRBJ1-2
ASSPPNSLTSRETQY	TRBV18	TRBJ2-5
ASSLDSEYEQY	TRBV11-3	TRBJ2-7